This T cell receptor (beta chain) is from a study of OX40 agonist ivuxolimab in advanced cancers. Whole-study context: Those treated in dose escalation had hepatocellular carcinoma, melanoma, renal cell cancer or head and neck cancer.

A remark on this clone: The target antigen is unknown.

Overall study results and limits: Expanded peripheral T cell antigen specificity was not determined.

TCRdb's table, derived via immunoSEQ multiplex PCR, lists solely in-frame clones and lacks some. The sample contains 55,000 to 90,000 clones, 88% of which appear only once. V was clipped by 3 bases and J by 9 bases, with 23 bases between them. The length of the CDR3 is 16 residues. Germline V gene data show CDR1 as SGHTA and CDR2 as FQGNSA. This specimen consisted of CD4+ or CD8+ T cells sorted from blood, obtained in a trial of the OX40 agonist ivuxolimab. This chain joins TRBV7-2 and TRBJ2-5, with TRBD2 as a possible D gene (7 bases). This TCR was sampled from an adult with an advanced solid tumor such as melanoma, head and neck, liver or kidney cancer. The CDR3: CASSFPRGAGSGAQYF. The CDR3 region has the DNA TGTGCCAGCAGCTTCCCCAGGGGAGCGGGGTCCGGGGCCCAGTACTTC.